The TCR beta chain under discussion was sequenced for a study of CD8+ T cells in alopecia areata (dated by TCRdb to 2016 to 2018). General notes on the study: High-throughput TCRbeta sequencing was used to examine T cell clonal expansion in alopecia areata in both the C3H/HeJ mouse model and human patients. immunoSEQ multiplex PCR using 35 Vbeta forward primers and 13 Jbeta reverse primers was used to amplify TCRbeta CDR3 regions. The RNA source kit depended on sample type: the PAXgene miRNA kit for fixed scalp, the miRNeasy kit for PBMCs, and the RNeasy kit for mouse skin. Scalp clonality was compared across normal scalp (n=4), patchy alopecia areata scalp (n=8), and alopecia totalis/universalis scalp (n=8). Human TCRbeta sequencing covered scalp tissue and sorted CD4+ and CD8+ peripheral blood T cells from patchy and totalis/universalis alopecia areata patients and healthy controls. On the study overall, not on this receptor specifically: TCR sequences shared between patients were less clear than in mice, possibly partly because of HLA diversity in the patient population. Resident alphabeta T cells in normal human skin are also sequenced, complicating scalp TCR repertoire analysis, unlike mouse skin dominated by gammadelta T cells. Higher clonality and more expanded CD8+ clones were observed in lesional scalp than in normal scalp, particularly in alopecia totalis/universalis, a finding suggestive of antigenic drive.

Preparation of the library involved the immunoSEQ multiplex PCR assay. To provide template for TCR sequencing, every sample had RNA extracted and reverse transcribed into cDNA. SuperScript III was used for first-strand cDNA synthesis, primed with a 2:1 mix of oligo-dT and random hexamers. Amplification bias was assessed with a synthetic immune receptor repertoire, and residual bias was removed computationally. The paper's data handling went like this. Raw reads were preprocessed to remove errors, and CDR3 was defined by IMGT conventions from the conserved cysteine to phenylalanine. Clonality was computed by normalizing Shannon entropy by log2 of the number of productive unique TCRs and subtracting the result from 1. Whether each scalp clone was CD4 or CD8 was inferred by checking scalp TCRbeta sequences against the CD4 and CD8 repertoires from sorted blood. Sourced from immuneACCESS, this table was stored by TCRdb with only in-frame sequences that have V and J called. A share of the clones is absent; for the studies checked, an unresolved V gene accounts for under half, and the remainder has no known explanation. That table is the source of V, J and clone size, and D and trimming were worked out from the DNA. A total of some 31,000 clones appear in this sample, over 65% of them only once. Roughly a fifth of the sample rests with the top ten.

Peripheral blood and lesional scalp punch biopsies were obtained from patients with alopecia areata. PBMCs were isolated by density centrifugation and stained for CD3, CD4 and CD8, after which CD4+ and CD8+ T cells were sorted on a FACSAria. The untreated alopecia areata patients were recruited through a multicenter biomarker study. Blood CD8+ T cells from a handful of biomarker-study patients were further sorted into NKG2D-low and NKG2D-high fractions. There are 16 amino acids in the CDR3, from cysteine to phenylalanine inclusive. Here the CDR3 DNA is all that survives: 48 bases in frame from base 1. Via the germline V gene, CDR1 is SGHVS and CDR2 FQNEAQ. The trim is 5 bases for V and 2 bases for J, with a gap of 18 bases between the germline ends. Worth noting for this clone: Its antigen specificity is not known. Base qualities are not recorded, but no much larger clone differs from it by a single base.

The TCR originated in a human donor with alopecia areata. In this chain, TRBV7-8 is recombined with TRBJ2-5; TRBD2 is perhaps the D gene, given 6 matching bases. The specimen was NKG2D-low CD8+ T cells sorted from blood. The sample's cell subset or site label, decoded: sorted CD8+ NKG2D-low blood T cells. Here is the DNA: TGTGCCAGCAGCCAGGACGGCGGGATTGGGCAAGAGACCCAGTACTTC. This translates into CASSQDGGIGQETQYF.